This entry is about one TCR beta chain. Its antigen is not known. This CDR3 is built from 16 residues. Germline loops: CDR1 SGHVS, CDR2 FQNEAQ. The V segment lost 2 bases and the J segment 3 bases; nucleotides outside the gene matches: 8. Repertoires were generated with immunoSEQ multiplex PCR, while TCRdb's copy carries only in-frame clones and drops some. This sample has about 120,000 clones, with approximately 91% found just once. The data were taken from a study of T cell responses to AZD1222 COVID-19 vaccine. Study-wide background: Researchers grouped second doses given at about 4 or about 12 weeks into one pool.

General observations from the study: Increases in Spike-specific TCR breadth and depth were seen after two AZD1222 doses. The span of vaccine-associated CD4 TCRs extended across spike, with dominance at 160-218 and 743-854. Reports say nearly half of spike-specific TCRs go after unmutated variant regions.

The material sequenced was peripheral blood, taken on day 0 of AZD1222 vaccination. This chain links TRBV7-8 with TRBJ2-7; 9 positions match TRBD1. This clonotype was obtained from an adult in good health. The CDR3 DNA follows: TGTGCCAGCAGCTTACCCCGGGACAGGGACGACTACGAGCAGTACTTC. It encodes CASSLPRDRDDYEQYF.